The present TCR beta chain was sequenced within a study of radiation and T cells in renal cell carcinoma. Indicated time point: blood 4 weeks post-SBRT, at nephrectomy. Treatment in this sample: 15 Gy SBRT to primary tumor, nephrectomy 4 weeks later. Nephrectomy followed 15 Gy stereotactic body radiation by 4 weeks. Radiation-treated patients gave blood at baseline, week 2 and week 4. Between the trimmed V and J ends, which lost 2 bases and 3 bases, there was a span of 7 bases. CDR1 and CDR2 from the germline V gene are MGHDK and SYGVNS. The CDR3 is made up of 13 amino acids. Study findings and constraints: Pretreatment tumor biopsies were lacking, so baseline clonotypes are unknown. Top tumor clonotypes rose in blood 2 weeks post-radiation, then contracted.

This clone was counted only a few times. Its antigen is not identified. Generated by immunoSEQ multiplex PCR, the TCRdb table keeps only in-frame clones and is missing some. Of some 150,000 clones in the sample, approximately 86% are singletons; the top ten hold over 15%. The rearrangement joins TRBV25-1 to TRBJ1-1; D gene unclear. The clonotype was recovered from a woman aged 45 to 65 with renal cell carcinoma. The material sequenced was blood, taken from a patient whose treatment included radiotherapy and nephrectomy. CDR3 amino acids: CASSERLDTEAFF. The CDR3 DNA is TGTGCCAGCAGTGAAAGATTGGACACTGAAGCTTTCTTT.